Presented here are 2 T cell receptor beta chains from one specimen sequenced in a study of graft-versus-host responses after intestinal transplantation. Here immunoSEQ multiplex PCR was the method, and the copy in TCRdb shows in-frame clones only, minus some. This table holds some 18,000 clones, about 65% found once. Investigators treated the graft tissue so that it released intraepithelial and lamina propria lymphocytes. Sequenced material: ileum tissue, taken approximately 3 weeks after intestinal transplant. The receptors here all came from a human patient who received an intestinal transplant, so some T cells may come from the graft donor.

This clone was seen more than once but under ten times. V gene TRBV30 combines with J gene TRBJ1-6, with D maybe TRBD1 (6 bases). This CDR3 has 14 residues. Germline-derived CDR1 and CDR2 are GTSNPN and SVGIG (reference sequence). V was pared by 0 bases and J by 5 bases, with 8 bases between. The CDR3, as DNA: TGTGCCTGGAGTGTACAGGGCCATAATTCACCCCTCCACTTT. This sequence encodes CAWSVQGHNSPLHF.

The J gene is TRBJ2-1, the V gene TRBV5-1, with 10 bases fitting TRBD1. Trimming at V came to 2 bases and at J to 4 bases, leaving 3 bases not matched to a gene. The CDR3 contains 15 residues. The V gene's germline CDR1 is SGHRS and CDR2 YFSETQ. Here the CDR3 reads CASSLDRGPYNEQFF. The CDR3 DNA follows: TGCGCCAGCAGCTTAGACAGGGGGCCATACAATGAGCAGTTCTTC. Using reference TRBV5-1 and TRBJ2-1 for the parts outside the CDR3, the full variable domain is KAGVTQTPRYLIKTRGQQVTLSCSPISGHRSVSWYQQTPGQGLQFLFEYFSETQRNKGNFPGRFSGRQFSNSRSEMNVSTLELGDSALYLCASSLDRGPYNEQFFGPGTRLTVL.